The present entry profiles one T cell receptor (beta chain) with its context. Looked up from germline, CDR1 is MNHEY and CDR2 is SMNVEV (reference sequence). The CDR3 extends over 16 amino acids. The data are from a study of T cells expressing NK-cell markers. Study overall: Sorted CD3+CD56+NKG2C+, CD3+CD56+NKG2C- and CD3+CD56-NKG2C+ T-cell subsets were beta-chain profiled.

In generating TCR beta cDNA, 5'RACE template switching with UMIs was used. TCRdb reprocessed the 5' RACE reads and reports one entry per CDR3 protein, with no DNA. The sample's table shows roughly 180,000 distinct CDR3 sequences. The sequenced sample consisted of blood T cells: a sorted CD56 or NKG2C T cell subset, CD4+ or CD8+ T cells, or bulk PBMC T cells (not recorded which). The TCR comes from a woman aged 18-70 years in good health. The genes are TRBV27 and TRBJ2-5; the TCRdb call, TRBD2, lacks DNA for checking. The CDR3 sequence: CASSLTSGRLTETQYF.